This TCR beta chain was profiled in a study of cytotoxic CD8 clonotypes in ibrutinib-treated CLL. Study background: Response samples followed a median about 11 months of treatment, range 6 to 36. Points from the study as a whole: Measured clonality at baseline was greater than in age-matched healthy donors and tracked with circulating CD8+ T-cell counts. Samples from sustained-remission and progressing patients were taken at different times.

Around 2 micrograms of genomic DNA (from cryopreserved PBMCs) were used for TCR beta libraries. The CDR3 is 16 residues long. With V trimmed by 3 bases and J by 6 bases, 8 bases remained unmatched. Germline lookup yields CDR1 MNHNS and CDR2 SASEGT. Comments on this clone: Its antigen is as yet unknown.

Clones were sequenced by immunoSEQ multiplex PCR, and TCRdb holds only the in-frame ones, with some missing. Among 150,000 to 250,000 clones listed, about 72% were seen once. This chain uses TRBV6-1 with TRBJ1-2, with 12 bases that match TRBD1. This TCR derives from a human donor with chronic lymphocytic leukemia. Material: PBMCs, obtained after 24 months of ibrutinib treatment. CDR3 residues: CASSDTPGQGAHGYTF. The CDR3 DNA reads TGTGCCAGCAGTGATACTCCGGGACAGGGGGCCCATGGCTACACCTTC.